Listed here are 8 T cell receptor beta chains from one sample, sequenced in a study of T cell clonality in common variable immunodeficiency. The assay was immunoSEQ multiplex PCR, and TCRdb's table has in-frame clones only and misses some. The repertoire consists of 40,000 to 45,000 clones, none detected only once. Sample: peripheral blood mononuclear cells. These receptor sequences come from a person aged 18-70 years in good health.

This clone was found many times. The read finishes 3 residues shy of the CDR3 end, and the germline J gene is used to complete it. The chain combines TRBV18 with TRBJ1-2, with 9 nucleotides matching TRBD1. Germline CDR1 KGHSH, CDR2 LQKENI. CDR3 size: 14 residues. The part of the CDR3 DNA that was read is TGTGCCAGCTCACCCTTACAGGGGGCAGAGGGC. It is translated as CASSPLQGAEG. The whole CDR3 protein is CASSPLQGAEGYTF.

This clone has a count of ten or more. The CDR3 end is not reached by the read, which stops 3 residues before it; the germline J gene fills it in. The chain links TRBV6-1 to TRBJ1-1; 8 bases agree with TRBD1. CDR3 size: 13 residues. Germline V lookup: CDR1 MNHNS, CDR2 SASEGT. The DNA read from the CDR3 is TGTGCCAGCAGTGACGTCAGGGGGCTGTTA. Residues: CASSDVRGLL. The CDR3 as a whole reads CASSDVRGLLAFF.

This clone has at least ten counts. The read stops 3 residues short of the end of the CDR3; the missing end is completed from the germline J gene. This chain links TRBV20-1 with TRBJ2-3, with TRBD2 matching over 9 bases. Germline lookup yields CDR1 DFQATT and CDR2 SNEGSKA (reference sequence). The CDR3 sequence is 15 residues long. V lost 1 base, J lost 4 bases, and 6 bases stayed unmatched. The sequenced part of the CDR3 DNA is TGCAGTGCTAGAGTCGGCGGGGGGGCCTCAGATACG. This sequence encodes CSARVGGGASDT. Given in full, the CDR3 is CSARVGGGASDTQYF.

This clone was recorded many times. The CDR3 end lies 3 residues beyond the end of the read and is filled in from the germline J gene. The chain joins TRBV7-3 to TRBJ2-2, with 8 bases aligning to TRBD1. The junction had 1 base not matched to a gene; V was cut back by 5 bases and J by 5 bases. CDR1 and CDR2 (germline): SGHTA, FQGTGA. The CDR3 extends over 13 amino acids. The sequenced part of the CDR3 DNA is TGTGCCAGCAGCCGGACAGGGACCGGGGAG. Translation gives CASSRTGTGE. The complete CDR3 reads CASSRTGTGELFF.

This clone was seen repeatedly, ten times or more. The read ends 3 residues early relative to the CDR3; the germline J gene fills the gap. The sample has other DNA sequences that encode this CDR3 too. The chain combines TRBV5-4 with TRBJ1-1, with D possibly being TRBD1 (5 bases). CDR3 length: 14 amino acids. Trimming shortened V by 4 bases and J by 1 base, and 11 bases separated the two germline ends. Germline V gives CDR1 SGHNT, CDR2 YYREEE (reference sequence). The sequenced CDR3 bases are TGTGCCAGCAGCCAGACCGACAGGAACACTGAA. This sequence encodes CASSQTDRNTE. The entire CDR3 sequence reads CASSQTDRNTEAFF.

This clone has at least ten counts. With the read ending 3 residues before the CDR3 end, the germline J gene is used to fill in that end. This chain connects TRBV6-2 or TRBV6-3 to TRBJ2-1, with D possibly matching TRBD2 (7 bases). The CDR3 consists of 16 residues. V lost 0 bases and J 9 bases, leaving 18 bases between the germline ends. Germline CDR1 and CDR2: MNHEY and SVGEGT. CDR3 sequence reads: CASSYSRTGGGGEQFF. The CDR3 bases that were read are TGTGCCAGCAGTTACTCGAGGACGGGGGGCGGGGGTGAG.

This clone was detected many times. The read ends 3 residues before the CDR3 terminus; that terminus is restored from the germline J gene. The chain joins TRBV5-5 to TRBJ1-1, with D perhaps matching TRBD1 (5 bases). With 3 bases removed from V and 1 base from J, the gap between germline ends came to 13 bases. Germline assignment: CDR1 SGHKS and CDR2 YYEKEE (reference sequence). The CDR3 loop spans 15 amino acids. The CDR3 loop reads CASSSPRGGNTEAFF. CDR3 bases read: TGTGCCAGCAGCTCCCCTCGGGGGGGGAACACTGAA.

This clone has a handful of counts. Sequencing ends 3 residues short of the CDR3 end; the germline J gene provides the rest. The V call is TRBV13, the J call TRBJ2-7; no reliable D call. Deletions cut 8 bases from V and 1 base from J, with 15 bases between. This CDR3 region has 14 residues. Germline loops: CDR1 PRHDT, CDR2 FYEKMQ (reference sequence). The sequenced CDR3 bases are TGTGCCAGCTCCGGTGGCAGGAATTCCTACGAG. Translating gives CASSGGRNSYE. The entire CDR3 is CASSGGRNSYEQYF.